The next 21 T cell receptor beta chains were all read from a single sample in a study of T cells in Graves' hyperthyroidism and ophthalmopathy. The TCR beta CDR3 regions underwent amplification using RNA transcripts as the source. When the TCR CDR3 underwent first-round RT-PCR, the HTBI primer set was used. TCRdb re-called the multiplex PCR reads with MiXCR, one entry per CDR3 protein. The table has almost 250,000 distinct CDR3 sequences, approximately 25% seen once. What was sequenced was blood. These receptors were obtained from a woman aged 40 to 55 with Graves' ophthalmopathy.

This clonotype was seen repeatedly, ten times or more. The V and J genes are TRBV29-1 and TRBJ2-5, with 8 bases aligning to TRBD2. This CDR3 region has 18 residues. The germline V gene encodes CDR1 SQVTM and CDR2 ANQGSEA. V was clipped by 0 bases and J by 2 bases; unmatched bases: 14. CDR3 in amino acids: CSVEDFRSGNSKQETQYF. CDR3 nucleotide sequence: TGCAGCGTTGAAGATTTCCGTAGCGGGAACAGCAAACAAGAGACCCAGTACTTC.

The chain is built from TRBV28 and TRBJ2-7; D may correspond to TRBD1 or TRBD2 (6 bases each). The V and J ends lost 0 bases and 5 bases respectively, with 11 bases between them. The CDR3 contains 14 residues. CDR1 and CDR2 from the germline V gene are MDHEN and SYDVKM. The CDR3 here is CASSLWVGGHEQYF. In nucleotides, the CDR3 is TGTGCCAGCAGTTTATGGGTCGGGGGCCACGAGCAGTACTTC.

This clonotype was found many times. The chain employs TRBV28 and TRBJ2-5; D is possibly TRBD1 (7 bases). V was shortened by 10 bases and J by 7 bases, with 25 bases between the two germline ends. Per germline, CDR1 MDHEN and CDR2 SYDVKM. The CDR3 is 15 residues long. This CDR3 reads CATVKGGTALATQYF. CDR3 sequence (DNA): TGTGCCACCGTAAAAGGCGGGACAGCCCTTGCGACCCAGTACTTC.

This clonotype was counted many times. The J gene is TRBJ2-7, the V gene TRBV20-1; 11 nucleotides align to TRBD2. The CDR3 sequence is 15 residues long. CDR1 DFQATT and CDR2 SNEGSKA come from the germline V gene (reference sequence). Germline trimming cut 3 bases from V and 7 bases from J; bases unmatched to any gene: 11. The CDR3 spells CSASIFLAGGPEQYF. The CDR3 region has the DNA TGCAGTGCTAGTATCTTTCTAGCGGGAGGCCCGGAGCAGTACTTC.

This clonotype came up many times. V gene TRBV25-1 combines with J gene TRBJ1-5; perhaps TRBD1 as D (6 bases). This CDR3 is 17 amino acids long. V was cut by 1 base and J by 0 bases, with 13 bases left in between. Looked up from germline, CDR1 is MGHDK and CDR2 is SYGVNS. The CDR3, as DNA: TGTGCCAGCAGTGAATTTGAACAGGGTTTTAGCAATCAGCCCCAGCATTTT. Residues: CASSEFEQGFSNQPQHF.

Ten or more counts support this clonotype. The chain is built from TRBV12-5 and TRBJ1-5; 11 bases are shared with TRBD1. The germline V gene has CDR1 LGHNT and CDR2 FRNRAP. The CDR3 is 17 amino acids. Trimming removed 1 base from V and 9 bases from J; junction bases left unmatched: 11. This CDR3 is CASGLDRYGQGARPQHF. The CDR3 nucleotides are TGTGCTAGTGGTTTGGATCGATACGGACAGGGGGCTAGGCCCCAGCATTTT.

This clonotype was counted ten times or more. The CDR3 spells CASSLEEVQGIGENTEAFF. The CDR3 region has the DNA TGTGCCAGCAGCTTAGAGGAGGTACAGGGGATTGGGGAGAACACTGAAGCTTTCTTT. The chain carries TRBV7-6 and TRBJ1-1; 7 nucleotides align to TRBD1. The CDR3 has 19 residues. Germline CDR1 is SGHVS and CDR2 is FNYEAQ. J was trimmed by 1 base and V by 1 base; bases with no gene match: 15.

This clonotype was detected many times. The chain links TRBV15 to TRBJ1-2; 8 bases are shared with TRBD1. J was trimmed by 4 bases and V by 7 bases; bases with no gene match: 5. The CDR3 spans 13 residues. The germline gives CDR1 LNHNV, CDR2 YYDKDF (reference sequence). The CDR3 DNA sequence: TGTGCCACCAACAGGGGGAATAGCTATGGCTACACCTTC. This codes for CATNRGNSYGYTF.

This clonotype occurred many times. The chain has TRBV6-2 or TRBV6-3 and TRBJ1-1, with TRBD1 as a possible D gene (6 bases). Trimming left V 6 bases short and J 4 bases short, with 12 bases between. The CDR3 is 13 amino acids. Germline V gene lookup returns CDR1 MNHEY and CDR2 SVGEGT. The CDR3 is CASSHGQSTEAFF. CDR3 sequence (DNA): TGTGCCAGCAGCCATGGACAGAGCACTGAAGCTTTCTTT.

This clonotype has at least ten counts. This rearrangement joins TRBV28 to TRBJ1-1, with a weak D call TRBD1 (6 bases). CDR3 length: 14 amino acids. V lost 5 bases and J lost 4, with 14 bases in between. Germline V CDR1 and CDR2: MDHEN, SYDVKM. Here the CDR3 DNA reads TGTGCCAGCAGTGGGGGGGGCGTGAGCACTGAAGCTTTCTTT. Protein sequence: CASSGGGVSTEAFF. The variable domain in full, completed from reference TRBV28 and TRBJ1-1, reads DVKVTQSSRYLVKRTGEKVFLECVQDMDHENMFWYRQDPGLGLRLIYFSYDVKMKEKGDIPEGYSVSREKKERFSLILESASTNQTSMYLCASSGGGVSTEAFFGQGTRLTVV.

The chain couples TRBV12-3 or TRBV12-4 to TRBJ1-1; a weak D match, TRBD1 (6 bases). The CDR3 covers 13 residues. The V and J ends lost 6 bases and 4 bases respectively, with 12 bases between them. CDR3 coding DNA: TGTGCCAGCAGGTCTAGCAGGGGCACTGAAGCTTTCTTT. It codes for CASRSSRGTEAFF.

This clonotype was counted ten times or more. This chain uses TRBV7-9 with TRBJ1-2; tentative D call: TRBD1 (5 bases). The CDR3 is made up of 15 amino acids. CDR1 is SEHNR, CDR2 FQNEAQ, per germline (reference sequence). Trimming took 0 bases from V and 2 from J, leaving 10 bases between them. This CDR3 is CASSLAQAGNYGYTF. The CDR3 nucleotides read TGTGCCAGCAGCTTAGCGCAGGCAGGGAACTATGGCTACACCTTC.

The CDR3 sequence: CASSETGHGAFF. For the CDR3, the DNA is TGCGCCAGCAGTGAGACAGGGCATGGAGCTTTCTTT. The chain employs TRBV10-1 and TRBJ1-1, with a tentative D call TRBD1 (6 bases). The germline gives CDR1 WNHNN, CDR2 SYGVQD (reference sequence). V lost 2 bases and J 10 bases, leaving 11 bases between the germline ends. The CDR3 runs to 12 residues.

The table lists this clonotype with a few counts. J is TRBJ1-2 and V is TRBV5-5; D remains unclear. This CDR3 contains 14 residues. Trimming pared 3 bases from V and 4 bases from J, leaving 13 bases between. Looked up from germline, CDR1 is SGHKS and CDR2 is YYEKEE (reference sequence). CDR3 region: CASSYVSSSYGYTF. The CDR3 bases are TGTGCCAGCAGCTACGTGAGTTCCAGCTATGGCTACACCTTC.

This clonotype was counted at least ten times. The chain links TRBV7-8 to TRBJ2-5, with 11 bases matching TRBD2. This CDR3 comprises 19 residues. V gave up 5 bases and J gave up 4 bases; unmatched junction bases: 18. The germline V gene has CDR1 SGHVS and CDR2 FQNEAQ. CDR3 protein: CASSPSALAGGWWGETQYF. CDR3 coding DNA: TGTGCCAGCAGCCCCTCCGCCCTAGCGGGAGGTTGGTGGGGAGAGACCCAGTACTTC. The variable domain in full, with the rest retrieved from reference TRBV7-8 and TRBJ2-5, is GAGVSQSPRYKVAKRGQDVALRCDPISGHVSLFWYQQALGQGPEFLTYFQNEAQLDKSGLPSDRFFAERPEGSVSTLKIQRTQQEDSAVYLCASSPSALAGGWWGETQYFGPGTRLLVL.

This clonotype was seen at least ten times. The chain uses TRBV28 and TRBJ1-1; D unclear. The V end lost 6 bases, the J end lost 1 base, and 15 bases lay between the germline ends. CDR1 MDHEN and CDR2 SYDVKM come from the germline V gene. CDR3 length: 15 residues. CDR3 DNA: TGTGCCAGCAGGACACCAATTGGTTGGAACACTGAAGCTTTCTTT. As protein: CASRTPIGWNTEAFF.

The rearrangement links TRBV9 to TRBJ2-7; a weak D match, TRBD1 (6 bases). The ends were cut back, 4 bases at V and 7 bases at J, with 12 bases in the middle. Looked up from germline, CDR1 is SGDLS and CDR2 is YYNGEE. The CDR3 sequence is 12 residues long. CDR3: CASSIQGEEQYF. In nucleotides, the CDR3 is TGTGCCAGCAGCATACAGGGTGAAGAGCAGTACTTC.

The chain is built from TRBV6-5 and TRBJ2-6, with D hard to call. V lost 4 bases to trimming and J lost 4 bases, with 5 bases between them. Looked up from germline, CDR1 is MNHEY and CDR2 is SVGAGI. The CDR3 extends over 13 amino acids. The CDR3 loop is CASSWSGANVLTF. The DNA for the CDR3 is TGTGCCAGCAGTTGGTCCGGGGCCAACGTCCTGACTTTC.

The chain carries TRBV15 and TRBJ2-1; 9 positions agree with TRBD2. Germline loops: CDR1 LNHNV, CDR2 YYDKDF (reference sequence). CDR3 size: 18 residues. The junction had 10 bases not matched to a gene; V was cut back by 3 bases and J by 1 base. The CDR3 protein is CATSSPPGTSLSYNEQFF. The DNA of the CDR3 is TGTGCCACCAGCAGTCCACCCGGGACTAGCCTATCCTACAATGAGCAGTTCTTC.

This clonotype was counted ten times or more. The V gene is TRBV7-2, the J gene TRBJ2-7; TRBD1 matches 7 bases. CDR3 length: 13 residues. Germline V gene data show CDR1 as SGHTA and CDR2 as FQGNSA. The J segment lost 7 bases and the V segment lost 5 bases, leaving 8 bases of the junction unmatched. The CDR3 sequence is CASSLTGVGEQYF. DNA for the CDR3: TGTGCCAGCAGCCTAACAGGGGTGGGGGAGCAGTACTTC.

The rearrangement links TRBV19 to TRBJ2-3; the match to TRBD2 covers 7 bases. Germline V gene data show CDR1 as LNHDA and CDR2 as SQIVND (reference sequence). After removal of 4 bases from V and 5 bases from J, the junction contained 9 bases not matched to a gene. The CDR3 covers 15 residues. The CDR3 DNA sequence: TGTGCCAGTAGTAGGAGGGAGGGCCTTATAGATACGCAGTATTTT. This gives the protein CASSRREGLIDTQYF.